One and the same sample provided the 26 T cell receptor beta chains below, sequenced in a study of response to subunit inactivated influenza vaccine. One entry per CDR3 protein results from TCRdb running MiXCR on the RT-PCR reads. The sample includes about 500,000 distinct CDR3 sequences, approximately 16% of them seen just once. The input for sequencing was CD4+ T cells sorted from PBMCs, taken less than 30 months after vaccination. Every receptor here comes from a man aged 50-75 years who received an inactivated influenza vaccine.

The V gene is TRBV5-6, the J gene TRBJ1-2; D remains unclear. This CDR3 is built from 15 residues. CDR1 SGHDT and CDR2 YYEEEE come from the germline V gene. V was cut by 0 bases and J by 4 bases, with 13 bases left in between. The CDR3 nucleotides are TGTGCCAGCAGCTTGGTTAACCGACCCAGCTATGGCTACACCTTC. This encodes CASSLVNRPSYGYTF.

Only a few counts were recorded for this clonotype. The V and J genes are TRBV7-2 and TRBJ2-1, with TRBD2 matching over 11 bases. The length of the CDR3 is 19 residues. Germline lookup yields CDR1 SGHTA and CDR2 FQGNSA. The J segment lost 7 bases and the V segment lost 0 bases, leaving 14 bases of the junction unmatched. CDR3 in DNA: TGTGCCAGCAGCTTAGCCGCGACTAGCGGGACCCCGCGAAGGAATGAGCAGTTCTTC. This gives the protein CASSLAATSGTPRRNEQFF.

J is TRBJ1-1 and V is TRBV5-1; D unresolved. Trimming removed 4 bases from V and 2 bases from J, with 12 bases in between. CDR3 size: 14 residues. Germline values: CDR1 SGHRS, CDR2 YFSETQ. CDR3 region: CASSSLDGNTEAFF. Written as DNA, the CDR3 is TGCGCCAGCAGCAGCCTGGACGGCAACACTGAAGCTTTCTTT. Together with reference TRBV5-1 and TRBJ1-1, the CDR3 gives the full variable domain: KAGVTQTPRYLIKTRGQQVTLSCSPISGHRSVSWYQQTPGQGLQFLFEYFSETQRNKGNFPGRFSGRQFSNSRSEMNVSTLELGDSALYLCASSSLDGNTEAFFGQGTRLTVV.

The chain combines TRBV24-1 with TRBJ2-1; no reliable D call. The germline V gene encodes CDR1 KGHDR and CDR2 SFDVKD. V was cut by 3 bases and J by 6 bases, with 11 bases left in between. The CDR3 length is 14 residues. The chain's CDR3 is CATSDRVIANEQFF. In DNA form, the CDR3 reads TGTGCCACCAGTGATCGGGTCATAGCCAATGAGCAGTTCTTC.

This clonotype was seen ten or more times. The chain couples TRBV4-1 to TRBJ1-2, with D possibly being TRBD1 (6 bases). CDR1 and CDR2 (germline): MGHRA, YSYEKL. The V end was cut by 2 bases, the J end by 3 bases, with 10 bases between. The CDR3 extends over 14 amino acids. Written as DNA, the CDR3 is TGCGCCAGCAGCCAACGCGAGGGGGACTATGGCTACACCTTC. Encoded protein: CASSQREGDYGYTF.

V gene TRBV12-3 or TRBV12-4 combines with J gene TRBJ2-1; 8 nucleotides agree with TRBD1. This CDR3 contains 17 residues. J lost 2 bases, V lost 5 bases, and 11 bases had no gene match. The CDR3 DNA is TGTGCCAGCAGTATGTCACCGGGACAGGAAACCTACAATGAGCAGTTCTTC. Its protein product is CASSMSPGQETYNEQFF.

This clonotype appeared once. The J gene is TRBJ2-5, the V gene TRBV20-1; 14 bases agree with TRBD2. Germline CDR1 reads DFQATT; CDR2 reads SNEGSKA (reference sequence). J lost 3 bases, V lost 3 bases, and 3 bases had no gene match. The CDR3 contains 15 residues. CDR3 sequence (DNA): TGCAGTGCTAGCAGGACTAGCGGGGGGAAAGAGACCCAGTACTTC. It specifies CSASRTSGGKETQYF.

In DNA form, the CDR3 reads TGTGCCATCAGTGCCCACCTAGCGTCTAGCACAGATACGCAGTATTTT. Its protein product is CAISAHLASSTDTQYF. The V and J genes are TRBV10-3 and TRBJ2-3, with D perhaps matching TRBD2 (6 bases). V lost 4 bases and J 0 bases, leaving 14 bases between the germline ends. Looked up from germline, CDR1 is ENHRY and CDR2 is SYGVKD. This CDR3 has 16 residues.

This clonotype was detected many times. This rearrangement joins TRBV3-1 to TRBJ2-4; no firm D call. V lost 2 bases to trimming and J lost 1 base, with 12 bases between them. This CDR3 is 16 amino acids long. Germline V CDR1 and CDR2: LGHDT, YNNKEL (reference sequence). Here the CDR3 reads CASSQRGYLAKNIQYF. Written as DNA, the CDR3 is TGTGCCAGCAGCCAACGTGGATATCTCGCCAAAAACATTCAGTACTTC.

The V and J genes are TRBV6-2 or TRBV6-3 and TRBJ1-5, with a weak D call TRBD1 (5 bases). The CDR3 covers 17 residues. The ends were cut back, 4 bases at V and 4 bases at J, with 20 bases in the middle. The V gene's germline CDR1 is MNHEY and CDR2 SVGEGT. This chain's CDR3 is CASSSSPMDTPNQPQHF. CDR3 in DNA: TGTGCCAGCAGTTCGTCGCCGATGGACACCCCTAATCAGCCCCAGCATTTT.

This clonotype turned up a few times. The chain joins TRBV12-3 or TRBV12-4 to TRBJ2-1; D remains unclear. Deletions cut 1 base from V and 10 bases from J, with 8 bases between. CDR3 size: 12 residues. The CDR3 loop is CASSLDIKEQFF. For the CDR3, the DNA is TGTGCCAGCAGTTTAGATATCAAAGAGCAGTTCTTC.

The chain carries TRBV30 and TRBJ1-1, with no clear D. CDR3 size: 14 residues. Germline V gives CDR1 GTSNPN, CDR2 SVGIG (reference sequence). The V and J ends lost 1 base and 2 bases respectively, with 11 bases between them. CDR3 in amino acids: CAWSAGFLNTEAFF. CDR3 in DNA: TGTGCCTGGAGTGCTGGTTTTTTAAACACTGAAGCTTTCTTT.

The V and J genes are TRBV11-2 and TRBJ1-6, with D possibly TRBD1 on 6 matching bases. This CDR3 has 15 amino acids. V lost 5 bases and J 4 bases, leaving 12 bases between the germline ends. Germline V gives CDR1 SGHAT, CDR2 FQNNGV. CDR3 in DNA: TGTGCCAGCAGCCCGACAGGATTTTATAATTCACCCCTCCACTTT. The encoded protein is CASSPTGFYNSPLHF.

About this clonotype itself: Mismatch with germline at one junction end may stem from a read error. This chain uses TRBV10-3 with TRBJ2-2; tentative D call: TRBD1 (7 bases). Germline CDR1 reads ENHRY; CDR2 reads SYGVKD. The CDR3 totals 17 residues. CDR3 nucleotides: TGTGCCATCAATGAGTCTCGCGGGACAGAGAACACCGGGGAGCTGTTTTTT. Translation gives CAINESRGTENTGELFF.

This clonotype has just a few counts. This rearrangement joins TRBV7-8 to TRBJ2-1, with 7 bases aligning to TRBD2. J was trimmed by 10 bases and V by 1 base; bases with no gene match: 4. The CDR3 is 13 residues long. Germline V gene data show CDR1 as SGHVS and CDR2 as FQNEAQ. CDR3 region: CASSLVGRREQFF. CDR3 DNA sequence: TGTGCCAGCAGCTTAGTCGGGAGGCGAGAGCAGTTCTTC. The whole variable domain, filled in from reference TRBV7-8 and TRBJ2-1, reads GAGVSQSPRYKVAKRGQDVALRCDPISGHVSLFWYQQALGQGPEFLTYFQNEAQLDKSGLPSDRFFAERPEGSVSTLKIQRTQQEDSAVYLCASSLVGRREQFFGPGTRLTVL.

The CDR3 sequence is CASIQGTGLSTDTQYF. CDR3 nucleotide sequence: TGTGCCAGCATCCAAGGGACAGGCCTAAGCACAGATACGCAGTATTTT. V is TRBV7-9 and J is TRBJ2-3; 8 bases are a match to TRBD1. This CDR3 comprises 16 residues. Trimming removed 7 bases from V and 0 bases from J; junction bases left unmatched: 9. Per germline, CDR1 SEHNR and CDR2 FQNEAQ (reference sequence). The full variable domain, rest sourced from reference TRBV7-9 and TRBJ2-3, is DTGVSQNPRHKITKRGQNVTFRCDPISEHNRLYWYRQTLGQGPEFLTYFQNEAQLEKSRLLSDRFSAERPKGSFSTLEIQRTEQGDSAMYLCASIQGTGLSTDTQYFGPGTRLTVL.

The chain recombines TRBV4-3 with TRBJ2-5; D not certain. Looked up from germline, CDR1 is LGHNA and CDR2 is YSLEER. CDR3 size: 14 residues. Between the trimmed V and J ends, which lost 1 base and 1 base, there was a span of 7 bases. Here the CDR3 reads CASSQAHGQETQYF. CDR3 DNA sequence: TGCGCCAGCAGCCAAGCCCATGGCCAAGAGACCCAGTACTTC.

The rearrangement joins TRBV3-1 to TRBJ1-1, with unresolved D. Trimming pared 0 bases from V and 0 bases from J, leaving 8 bases between. There are 15 residues in the CDR3. The germline V gene has CDR1 LGHDT and CDR2 YNNKEL (reference sequence). The CDR3 sequence is CASSQDGRVNTEAFF. CDR3 nucleotides: TGTGCCAGCAGCCAAGATGGAAGAGTGAACACTGAAGCTTTCTTT.

This clonotype was counted only a few times. The gene calls are TRBV7-9 and TRBJ2-1, with a weak D call TRBD2 (6 bases). The CDR3 extends over 16 amino acids. Trimming left V 3 bases short and J 2 bases short, with 14 bases between. The germline V gene encodes CDR1 SEHNR and CDR2 FQNEAQ (reference sequence). The CDR3 bases are TGTGCCAGCAGCTTTGATTCCGGGGGTACCTACAATGAGCAGTTCTTC. Amino acids: CASSFDSGGTYNEQFF.

This clonotype was recorded a few times. The chain employs TRBV6-1 and TRBJ2-7, with a tentative D call TRBD1 (5 bases). The CDR3 runs 15 residues. Looked up from germline, CDR1 is MNHNS and CDR2 is SASEGT. Trimming cost V 6 bases and J 4 bases, with 19 bases left between them. The CDR3, as DNA: TGTGCCAGCAGCCCAGACCAGGGTCGGGTTTACGAGCAGTACTTC. It is translated as CASSPDQGRVYEQYF.

The V gene is TRBV7-6, the J gene TRBJ2-1; 11 nucleotides match TRBD1. The CDR3 totals 14 residues. J gave up 10 bases and V 1 base, and 3 bases lay outside the gene matches. The germline gives CDR1 SGHVS, CDR2 FNYEAQ. The DNA of the CDR3 is TGTGCCAGCAGCTTAGGGGACAGGGGGAGGGAGCAGTTCTTC. Translated: CASSLGDRGREQFF. Full variable domain (remainder filled in from reference TRBV7-6 and TRBJ2-1): GAGVSQSPRYKVTKRGQDVALRCDPISGHVSLYWYRQALGQGPEFLTYFNYEAQQDKSGLPNDRFSAERPEGSISTLTIQRTEQRDSAMYRCASSLGDRGREQFFGPGTRLTVL.

The rearrangement uses TRBV7-8 and TRBJ2-3, with 9 bases identical to TRBD2. The CDR3 extends over 15 amino acids. V dropped 5 bases and J dropped 5; count of bases not matched to a gene: 8. Germline-derived CDR1 and CDR2 are SGHVS and FQNEAQ. DNA of the CDR3: TGTGCCAGCAGCCCCGAGGGACTAGCCGAAGATACGCAGTATTTT. This sequence encodes CASSPEGLAEDTQYF.

For the CDR3, the DNA is TGTGCCAGCAGTTTCCCCCCGATCCTTAGCGGGAGGCGGAATGATTACAATGAGCAGTTCTTC. Translated: CASSFPPILSGRRNDYNEQFF. The rearrangement joins TRBV28 to TRBJ2-1, with 10 bases matching TRBD2. The CDR3 has 21 amino acids. Unmatched junction bases numbered 21, after V lost 3 bases and J lost 4 bases. Germline CDR1 and CDR2: MDHEN and SYDVKM.

This chain links TRBV11-2 with TRBJ2-1; TRBD1 aligns across 9 bases. The junction had 4 bases not matched to a gene; V was cut back by 5 bases and J by 2 bases. Germline V gene data show CDR1 as SGHAT and CDR2 as FQNNGV. CDR3 length equals 15 residues. This chain's CDR3 is CASSQRTGAYNEQFF. The CDR3 region has the DNA TGTGCCAGCAGCCAGCGGACAGGGGCCTACAATGAGCAGTTCTTC.

The chain carries TRBV6-5 and TRBJ1-5; no reliable D call. This CDR3 has 15 amino acids. Germline V gene data show CDR1 as MNHEY and CDR2 as SVGAGI. Trimming stripped 0 bases from V and 6 bases from J, with 12 bases between. The CDR3 DNA reads TGTGCCAGCAGTTACTCGAACCCTGGTGTTCAGCCCCAGCATTTT. Its translation is CASSYSNPGVQPQHF.

This clonotype appeared many times. The rearrangement links TRBV20-1 to TRBJ2-1; 10 bases are shared with TRBD2. This CDR3 has 12 amino acids. With V trimmed by 4 bases and J by 12 bases, 6 bases remained unmatched. Per the germline V gene, CDR1 is DFQATT and CDR2 is SNEGSKA (reference sequence). The CDR3 is CSATQLAGRQFF. CDR3 coding DNA: TGCAGTGCTACCCAACTAGCGGGAAGGCAGTTCTTC.